This T cell receptor (beta chain) was sequenced in a study of response to subunit inactivated influenza vaccine (dated by TCRdb to the late 2010s). Turning to the overall study: Deep quantitative profiling of the T cell receptor repertoire was used in the study to follow responses to a trivalent subunit inactivated influenza vaccine. Points the paper makes about the study in general: The authors proposed that each seasonal influenza vaccination may bring in only a limited number of new T cells.

This clonotype was counted between two and nine times. No antigen is known for it. No qualities accompany the bases; no much larger clone lies one base away. The CDR3 covers 14 residues, taking in both the cysteine and the phenylalanine. Of all the DNA, just the CDR3 is kept, 42 bases in frame from base 1. CDR1 and CDR2, per the germline V gene, are SGDLS and YYNGEE. V is cut back by 0 bases and J by 2 bases, with 2 bases in the junction unmatched. Receptor amplification or capture employed RT-PCR. The instrument was an Illumina HiSeq 2500. TCRdb trimmed the raw reads at Q25, called clones with MiXCR and kept productive beta chains. Each record represents a unique CDR3 protein, reported with the most common genes and DNA among its rows. This sample lists 450,000 to 600,000 distinct CDR3 sequences; approximately 6.9% were detected once. The leading ten clones occupy less than 15% of the sample.

The source was PBMCs from blood, collected around 25 months after vaccination. The clonotype originates from a man aged 50 to 75 who received an inactivated influenza vaccine. Donor details come from another sample of the same person, matched by shared clones. The V and J segments used are TRBV9 and TRBJ2-7, with 7 bases aligning to TRBD2. CDR3 protein: CASSVGGGAYEQYF. The nucleotide sequence reads TGTGCCAGCAGCGTAGGGGGGGGAGCCTACGAGCAGTACTTC.